Following are 25 T cell receptor beta chains from one sample sequenced in a study of beta chain features in type 1 diabetes. The entirety of the isolated RNA underwent reverse transcription, so expressed TCRB transcripts were sequenced. Using immunoSEQ multiplex PCR, the repertoire was profiled, and TCRdb retains in-frame clones only, with some absent. This table has under 350,000 clones, around 7.8% appearing once. The specimen sequenced was central memory CD4+ T cells from blood. The receptors were gathered from a woman between 18 and 29 years old in good health.

This clone appeared a few times. The rearrangement links TRBV6-1 to TRBJ2-5, with D possibly TRBD2 on 5 matching bases. Trimming removed 10 bases from V and 2 bases from J, with 17 bases in between. Germline CDR1 is MNHNS and CDR2 is SASEGT. The CDR3 contains 14 residues. CDR3 nucleotides: TGTGCCACTCATCCCTTACTAGTTCAAGAGACCCAGTACTTC. It encodes CATHPLLVQETQYF.

This clone was recorded many times. The J gene is TRBJ2-5, the V gene TRBV7-9, with 9 bases aligning to TRBD2. Germline values: CDR1 SEHNR, CDR2 FQNEAQ (reference sequence). V was clipped by 2 bases and J by 1 base; unmatched bases: 2. The CDR3 extends over 15 amino acids. The CDR3 sequence is CASSLRGRVQETQYF. The CDR3 region has the DNA TGTGCCAGCAGCTTACGCGGGAGGGTCCAAGAGACCCAGTACTTC.

A few counts support this clone. V and J are TRBV30 and TRBJ1-5; D gene uncertain. Germline CDR1 and CDR2: GTSNPN and SVGIG (reference sequence). V dropped 4 bases and J dropped 2 bases, with 9 bases sitting between them. The CDR3 totals 13 residues. The CDR3 reads CAWKRSGNQPQHF. The CDR3 DNA is TGTGCCTGGAAAAGAAGCGGCAATCAGCCCCAGCATTTT.

This clone has more than one count but fewer than ten. The chain employs TRBV4-1 and TRBJ1-2; TRBD1 matches at 8 bases. There are 15 residues in the CDR3. CDR1 and CDR2 (germline): MGHRA, YSYEKL. V was pared by 1 base and J by 2 bases, with 3 bases of the junction left unmatched. As DNA, the CDR3 is TGCGCCAGCAGCCAAGTTTCAGGGGGCAACTATGGCTACACCTTC. Protein: CASSQVSGGNYGYTF.

This clone has at least ten counts. The rearrangement joins TRBV23-1 to TRBJ1-5; D is perhaps TRBD1 (6 bases). TRBV23-1 is an ORF for which the function is uncertain. CDR3 size: 16 residues. Trimming left V 8 bases short and J 2 bases short, with 19 bases between. CDR3 bases: TGCGCCAGCGGACTCACCGGGACAAGGGGCAATCAGCCCCAGCATTTT. This sequence encodes CASGLTGTRGNQPQHF.

The chain joins TRBV4-3 to TRBJ1-1; D gene uncertain. This CDR3 contains 14 residues. With 0 bases removed from V and 3 bases from J, the gap between germline ends came to 8 bases. Germline assignment: CDR1 LGHNA and CDR2 YSLEER. The CDR3 reads CASSQDWQYTEAFF. CDR3 nucleotide sequence: TGCGCCAGCAGCCAAGATTGGCAGTACACTGAAGCTTTCTTT.

The table lists this clone with many counts. The chain combines TRBV27 with TRBJ1-2; TRBD1 is a possible D gene (5 bases). CDR3 length: 12 residues. The germline V gene has CDR1 MNHEY and CDR2 SMNVEV (reference sequence). V lost 5 bases and J lost 8, with 12 bases in between. CDR3 sequence reads: CASSSWGGGYTF. As DNA, the CDR3 is TGTGCCAGCAGTAGTTGGGGCGGCGGCTACACCTTC.

The sample holds a few counts of this clone. The chain links TRBV18 to TRBJ2-4; TRBD1 agrees at 8 bases. This CDR3 comprises 15 residues. CDR1 and CDR2 from the germline V gene are KGHSH and LQKENI. V shed 6 bases, J shed 0 bases, and the junction held 4 bases outside the gene matches. The CDR3 here is CASSLGQGAKNIQYF. CDR3 nucleotide sequence: TGTGCCAGCTCCCTAGGACAGGGAGCCAAAAACATTCAGTACTTC.

The J gene is TRBJ2-3, the V gene TRBV7-3; no clear D. This CDR3 has 15 amino acids. V was cut by 1 base and J by 4 bases, with 12 bases left in between. The germline V gene encodes CDR1 SGHTA and CDR2 FQGTGA. The CDR3 sequence: CASSLSYERADTQYF. The DNA for the CDR3 is TGTGCCAGCAGCTTAAGTTACGAGCGTGCAGATACGCAGTATTTT. The whole variable domain, filled in from reference TRBV7-3 and TRBJ2-3, reads GAGVSQTPSNKVTEKGKYVELRCDPISGHTALYWYRQSLGQGPEFLIYFQGTGAADDSGLPNDRFFAVRPEGSVSTLKIQRTERGDSAVYLCASSLSYERADTQYFGPGTRLTVL.

The J gene is TRBJ1-3, the V gene TRBV4-3; unclear D gene. The CDR3 totals 15 residues. The ends were cut back, 4 bases at V and 0 bases at J, with 10 bases in the middle. Germline V gene sequence: CDR1 LGHNA, CDR2 YSLEER. CDR3 amino acids: CASSRTSSSGNTIYF. The DNA for the CDR3 is TGCGCCAGCAGCCGCACCTCTAGCTCTGGAAACACCATATATTTT.

This clone has more than one count but fewer than ten. The chain has TRBV27 and TRBJ2-3; the match to TRBD1 covers 8 bases. CDR3 length equals 14 residues. Looked up from germline, CDR1 is MNHEY and CDR2 is SMNVEV (reference sequence). V lost 6 bases to trimming and J lost 6 bases; unmatched junction nucleotides: 8. CDR3 sequence reads: CASSRQGNFDTQYF. In DNA, the CDR3 is TGTGCCAGCAGCCGACAGGGGAATTTCGATACGCAGTATTTT.

The V gene is TRBV28, the J gene TRBJ2-4; 7 bases align to TRBD1. Germline V lookup: CDR1 MDHEN, CDR2 SYDVKM. The CDR3 totals 15 residues. The junction had 10 bases not matched to a gene; V was cut back by 3 bases and J by 8 bases. CDR3 loop: CASSFAATGLDIQYF. The CDR3, as DNA: TGTGCCAGCAGTTTTGCTGCGACAGGGTTGGACATTCAGTACTTC.

V and J are TRBV19 and TRBJ1-1; 7 positions agree with TRBD1. The CDR3 is made up of 13 amino acids. V was clipped by 3 bases and J by 4 bases; unmatched bases: 2. The germline gives CDR1 LNHDA, CDR2 SQIVND (reference sequence). The CDR3 nucleotides read TGTGCCAGTAGTATCACAGGGGTCACTGAAGCTTTCTTT. It encodes CASSITGVTEAFF.

As concerns this clone: Other DNA sequences in the sample encode the same CDR3. The chain joins TRBV10-2 to TRBJ1-2, with 10 bases that match TRBD1. The CDR3 is 13 amino acids. The germline V gene has CDR1 WSHSY and CDR2 SAAADI. V was pared by 6 bases and J by 3 bases, with 1 base of the junction left unmatched. The CDR3 here is CASSGTGDYGYTF. In nucleotides, the CDR3 is TGCGCCAGCAGCGGGACAGGGGACTATGGCTACACCTTC.

The chain is built from TRBV7-3 and TRBJ2-1, with D perhaps TRBD2 (6 bases). In germline, CDR1 is SGHTA, CDR2 FQGTGA. The CDR3 has 14 amino acids. Trimming removed 4 bases from V and 5 bases from J, with 12 bases in between. CDR3 sequence: CASSWGDGDNEQFF. In DNA, the CDR3 is TGTGCCAGCAGCTGGGGGGACGGAGACAATGAGCAGTTCTTC.

This clone was detected only a few times. The junction does not match germline at one end; this may be a read error. This chain connects TRBV7-2 to TRBJ2-5; no clear D gene. This CDR3 contains 12 residues. CDR1 is SGHTA and CDR2 is FQGNSA in the germline V gene. The CDR3 region is CASRLDGETQYF. The CDR3 DNA reads as TGTGCCAGCAGATTAGACGGGGAGACCCAGTACTTC.

This rearrangement joins TRBV4-1 to TRBJ2-4, with TRBD1 as a possible D gene (6 bases). Trimming took off 3 bases at V and 1 base at J, with 16 bases between the two ends. CDR1 is MGHRA and CDR2 is YSYEKL in the germline V gene. CDR3 size: 17 residues. The CDR3 reads CASSQVGASPAKNIQYF. In DNA form, the CDR3 reads TGCGCCAGCAGCCAGGTGGGGGCCAGTCCCGCCAAAAACATTCAGTACTTC.

This chain uses TRBV7-3 with TRBJ2-7; no firm D call. The germline V gene has CDR1 SGHTA and CDR2 FQGTGA. Between the trimmed V and J ends, which lost 5 bases and 6 bases, there was a span of 14 bases. The CDR3 contains 13 residues. CDR3 protein: CASSAVEAGEQYF. CDR3 coding DNA: TGTGCCAGCAGCGCCGTGGAAGCAGGCGAGCAGTACTTC.

Comment on this clone: One end of the junction fails to match germline, which may point to a read error. This chain connects TRBV30 to TRBJ1-2, with D unclear. CDR1 GTSNPN and CDR2 SVGIG come from the germline V gene (reference sequence). The CDR3 is 9 amino acids. CDR3 residues: CAWGGLGAF. For the CDR3, the DNA is TGTGCCTGGGGCGGTCTGGGCGCCTTC.

The chain links TRBV11-3 to TRBJ2-7, with 9 bases identical to TRBD2. Trimming removed 5 bases from V and 4 bases from J; junction bases left unmatched: 9. The CDR3 sequence is 15 residues long. The germline V gene encodes CDR1 SGHNT and CDR2 YENEEA. Here the CDR3 reads CASSTLAGATYEQYF. DNA of the CDR3: TGTGCCAGCAGCACCTTAGCGGGAGCCACGTACGAGCAGTACTTC. The variable domain in full, with the rest retrieved from reference TRBV11-3 and TRBJ2-7, is EAGVVQSPRYKIIEKKQPVAFWCNPISGHNTLYWYLQNLGQGPELLIRYENEEAVDDSQLPKDRFSAERLKGVDSTLKIQPAELGDSAVYLCASSTLAGATYEQYFGPGTRLTVT.

This clone has at least ten counts. V usage is TRBV7-3 and J usage is TRBJ2-1; 11 nucleotides align to TRBD2. The CDR3 runs 15 residues. J lost 7 bases, V lost 6 bases, and 8 bases had no gene match. The germline gives CDR1 SGHTA, CDR2 FQGTGA. The CDR3 region is CASRSTSGSTNEQFF. In DNA form, the CDR3 reads TGTGCCAGCAGGAGCACTAGCGGGAGTACGAATGAGCAGTTCTTC.

The chain's CDR3 is CASSLSRGNEQFF. The CDR3 DNA sequence: TGTGCCAGCAGCTTATCGAGGGGGAATGAGCAGTTCTTC. The chain couples TRBV7-2 to TRBJ2-1, with D possibly matching TRBD1 (6 bases). Germline V CDR1 and CDR2: SGHTA, FQGNSA. The CDR3 runs 13 residues. V lost 2 bases and J lost 7, with 9 bases in between.

There are a few counts of this clone. The chain recombines TRBV2 with TRBJ1-1, with D possibly being TRBD1 (5 bases). CDR1 SNHLY and CDR2 FYNNEI come from the germline V gene. Trimming removed 4 bases from V and 0 bases from J, with 6 bases in between. CDR3 size: 13 residues. CDR3 DNA sequence: TGTGCCAGCAGTGTCAGGGTGAACACTGAAGCTTTCTTT. It encodes CASSVRVNTEAFF.

A few counts support this clone. One junction end disagrees with the germline gene, perhaps due to a read error. The J gene is TRBJ2-1, the V gene TRBV7-8, with D tentatively TRBD1 (5 bases). CDR3 size: 16 residues. Germline CDR1 SGHVS, CDR2 FQNEAQ. The DNA of the CDR3 is TGTGCCAGCAGCTTATATCCCCCAGGACAAGCTAATGAACAGTTCTTC. It codes for CASSLYPPGQANEQFF.

This clone was seen more than once but under ten times. The CDR3 DNA sequence: TGTGCCAGCAGTGAATCCCGTGCGGGTACCGGAAACACCATATATTTT. It codes for CASSESRAGTGNTIYF. V usage is TRBV6-1 and J usage is TRBJ1-3; D gene ambiguous. The germline V gene encodes CDR1 MNHNS and CDR2 SASEGT. V was cut by 2 bases and J by 4 bases, with 15 bases left in between. This CDR3 comprises 16 residues.